The 21 T cell receptor beta chains listed next were all sequenced from one sample in a study of CD8 T cells in ankylosing spondylitis. TCRdb independently ran MiXCR on the 5' RACE reads; one entry per CDR3 protein. The table has some 220,000 distinct CDR3 sequences, 8% to 11% seen once. Sequenced material: blood, either unsorted or a sorted T cell fraction (not recorded which). The source of these receptors is a male donor with ankylosing spondylitis or in good health (not recorded which).

This chain connects TRBV12-3 or TRBV12-4 to TRBJ2-1; 9 nucleotides line up with TRBD2. The CDR3 contains 18 residues. V lost 6 bases to trimming and J lost 0 bases; unmatched junction nucleotides: 12. The CDR3 coding sequence is TGTGCCAGCAGCCCCGAAGCGGGAGGCCTCATCTCCTACAATGAGCAGTTCTTC. Translated, it gives CASSPEAGGLISYNEQFF.

The chain joins TRBV6-1 to TRBJ1-3, with D uncertain. Germline CDR1 and CDR2: MNHNS and SASEGT. With 3 bases removed from V and 6 bases from J, the gap between germline ends came to 9 bases. The CDR3 contains 13 residues. This CDR3 reads CASSEVVPNTIYF. In DNA, the CDR3 is TGTGCCAGCAGTGAGGTCGTCCCAAACACCATATATTTT.

This clonotype was seen repeatedly, ten times or more. V and J are TRBV20-1 and TRBJ2-1; D is unclear. Looked up from germline, CDR1 is DFQATT and CDR2 is SNEGSKA (reference sequence). Trimming pared 2 bases from V and 0 bases from J, leaving 8 bases between. This CDR3 contains 14 residues. The CDR3 protein is CSARTVSSYNEQFF. The DNA of the CDR3 is TGCAGTGCTAGAACTGTCAGCTCCTACAATGAGCAGTTCTTC.

This clonotype was detected ten times or more. This chain links TRBV12-3 or TRBV12-4 with TRBJ2-7, with D unclear. The CDR3 covers 15 residues. V was pared by 8 bases and J by 2 bases, with 19 bases between. Here the CDR3 DNA reads TGTGCCAGCTCGGCCCTACTCGGACGGACCTACGAGCAGTACTTC. As protein: CASSALLGRTYEQYF.

The sample holds many counts of this clonotype. The rearrangement joins TRBV5-1 to TRBJ1-1; no clear D. Germline V gene sequence: CDR1 SGHRS, CDR2 YFSETQ. Trimming stripped 1 base from V and 0 bases from J, with 10 bases between. The CDR3 is made up of 15 amino acids. In DNA form, the CDR3 reads TGCGCCAGCAGCTTGATGGCGGGGATGAACACTGAAGCTTTCTTT. This encodes CASSLMAGMNTEAFF. The complete variable domain, with remaining parts taken from reference TRBV5-1 and TRBJ1-1, reads KAGVTQTPRYLIKTRGQQVTLSCSPISGHRSVSWYQQTPGQGLQFLFEYFSETQRNKGNFPGRFSGRQFSNSRSEMNVSTLELGDSALYLCASSLMAGMNTEAFFGQGTRLTVV.

The chain couples TRBV29-1 to TRBJ1-6, with 8 bases lining up with TRBD1. Germline V gene data show CDR1 as SQVTM and CDR2 as ANQGSEA. CDR3 length equals 13 residues. The trim removed 6 bases at V and 6 bases at J, leaving 4 bases unmatched. The CDR3 nucleotides are TGCAGCGTGGGGACAGGTCCTAATTCACCCCTCCACTTT. Protein product: CSVGTGPNSPLHF.

In this sample, this clonotype turned up many times. CDR3 nucleotide sequence: TGTGCCAGCAGTTTAGCGCGTGCCAACGAGCAGTTCTTC. This codes for CASSLARANEQFF. J is TRBJ2-1 and V is TRBV12-3 or TRBV12-4; D uncertain. The CDR3 contains 13 residues. Trimming cost V 0 bases and J 10 bases, with 10 bases left between them.

This clonotype was seen a handful of times. This chain connects TRBV10-2 to TRBJ2-7, with TRBD1 as a possible D gene (6 bases). The CDR3 is 14 amino acids. Looked up from germline, CDR1 is WSHSY and CDR2 is SAAADI. Trimming shortened V by 6 bases and J by 0 bases, and 12 bases separated the two germline ends. The CDR3 nucleotides read TGCGCCAGCAGGAGAACAGGGAGCTCCTACGAGCAGTACTTC. Translated, it gives CASRRTGSSYEQYF.

In its sample, this clonotype was seen many times. The chain carries TRBV12-3 or TRBV12-4 and TRBJ1-2; D uncertain. V lost 6 bases and J 4 bases, leaving 24 bases between the germline ends. This CDR3 has 17 amino acids. The CDR3 nucleotides read TGTGCCAGCAGCTCTCATCTGCGGCCCGGTCCCACCTATGGCTACACCTTC. Translation gives CASSSHLRPGPTYGYTF.

This clonotype appeared many times. The V gene is TRBV20-1, the J gene TRBJ2-5; 7 bases are shared with TRBD2. Trimming at V came to 5 bases and at J to 6 bases, leaving 9 bases not matched to a gene. Germline V lookup: CDR1 DFQATT, CDR2 SNEGSKA (reference sequence). The length of the CDR3 is 13 residues. The CDR3 DNA follows: TGCAGTGCTCGCGGGGGAGTGGAAAAGACCCAGTACTTC. Its protein is CSARGGVEKTQYF.

This clonotype was seen ten or more times. The chain couples TRBV19 to TRBJ2-7; D assignment may be TRBD1 or TRBD2 (6 bases each). The CDR3 sequence is 16 residues long. V was cut by 3 bases and J by 2 bases, with 17 bases left in between. Germline CDR1 reads LNHDA; CDR2 reads SQIVND (reference sequence). The CDR3 loop is CASSISGGQRTYEQYF. The CDR3 DNA is TGTGCCAGTAGTATTTCTGGGGGGCAGCGGACCTACGAGCAGTACTTC.

The chain combines TRBV7-2 with TRBJ2-7; TRBD2 matches at 12 bases. J lost 2 bases, V lost 6 bases, and 2 bases had no gene match. The CDR3 has 14 residues. The germline gives CDR1 SGHTA, CDR2 FQGNSA. CDR3 sequence reads: CASRSSGGAYEQYF. CDR3 nucleotide sequence: TGTGCCAGCAGGTCTAGCGGGGGGGCCTACGAGCAGTACTTC. The entire variable domain, with the rest obtained from reference TRBV7-2 and TRBJ2-7, is as follows: GAGVSQSPSNKVTEKGKDVELRCDPISGHTALYWYRQSLGQGLEFLIYFQGNSAPDKSGLPSDRFSAERTGGSVSTLTIQRTQQEDSAVYLCASRSSGGAYEQYFGPGTRLTVT.

This clonotype has a count of ten or more. J is TRBJ2-4 and V is TRBV27; 8 nucleotides agree with TRBD2. Germline assignment: CDR1 MNHEY and CDR2 SMNVEV (reference sequence). This CDR3 contains 13 residues. V trimming: 8 bases; J trimming: 8 bases; junction bases outside the gene matches: 8. The DNA of the CDR3 is TGTGCCAGCGGGCCGGGGGGGATGGACATTCAGTACTTC. The encoded protein is CASGPGGMDIQYF.

This clonotype was counted ten times or more. The V and J genes are TRBV6-5 and TRBJ2-7, with unresolved D. Trimming removed 6 bases from V and 1 base from J, with 13 bases in between. The CDR3 sequence is 14 residues long. Looked up from germline, CDR1 is MNHEY and CDR2 is SVGAGI. The CDR3 nucleotides are TGTGCCAGCAGCTACCCTGGACGGTCCTACGAGCAGTACTTC. Its translation is CASSYPGRSYEQYF.

This chain links TRBV29-1 with TRBJ2-3; a weak D match, TRBD1 (5 bases). Germline loops: CDR1 SQVTM, CDR2 ANQGSEA. Trimming cost V 4 bases and J 1 base, with 12 bases left between them. The CDR3 covers 14 residues. The CDR3 sequence is CSVVAAQGTDTQYF. CDR3 in DNA: TGCAGCGTTGTCGCGGCACAGGGCACAGATACGCAGTATTTT.

This clonotype was seen at least ten times. This chain joins TRBV30 and TRBJ2-7, with no clear D. Trimming took off 5 bases at V and 6 bases at J, with 20 bases between the two ends. The CDR3 is 14 residues long. The germline gives CDR1 GTSNPN, CDR2 SVGIG (reference sequence). Here the CDR3 reads CAWAGLSPFREQYF. The CDR3 DNA follows: TGTGCCTGGGCTGGTCTTTCGCCTTTTCGCGAGCAGTACTTC.

Ten or more counts support this clonotype. V usage is TRBV7-2 and J usage is TRBJ2-1; D not resolved. This CDR3 has 15 amino acids. V was cut by 4 bases and J by 3 bases, with 13 bases left in between. Germline V CDR1 and CDR2: SGHTA, FQGNSA. The CDR3 DNA is TGTGCCAGCAGCTCCTTCCAGGACGGCTACAATGAGCAGTTCTTC. Its translation is CASSSFQDGYNEQFF.

This clonotype was seen ten or more times. The V call is TRBV5-6, the J call TRBJ2-4, with TRBD1 identical over 10 bases. The germline gives CDR1 SGHDT, CDR2 YYEEEE. With 4 bases clipped from V and 7 bases from J, the junction kept 2 bases outside the gene matches. This CDR3 comprises 13 residues. This CDR3 reads CASSQDRGNIQYF. CDR3 DNA sequence: TGTGCCAGCAGCCAGGACAGGGGGAACATTCAGTACTTC.

This clonotype was recorded at least ten times. The chain has TRBV9 and TRBJ2-1, with TRBD2 matching 8 bases. Trimming removed 4 bases from V and 0 bases from J; junction bases left unmatched: 6. CDR1 is SGDLS and CDR2 is YYNGEE in the germline V gene. The CDR3 length is 16 residues. CDR3 in DNA: TGTGCCAGCAGCTTTAGCGGGATCAGCTCCTACAATGAGCAGTTCTTC. Its translation: CASSFSGISSYNEQFF.

This clonotype showed up many times. This sequence joins TRBV6-1 and TRBJ1-1; TRBD1 matches 11 bases. This CDR3 region has 13 residues. V lost 4 bases, J lost 9 bases, and 4 bases stayed unmatched. Germline loops: CDR1 MNHNS, CDR2 SASEGT. CDR3 amino acids: CASSAGTGGKAFF. The DNA of the CDR3 is TGTGCCAGCAGTGCCGGGACAGGGGGTAAAGCTTTCTTT.

This clonotype was counted a few times. V usage is TRBV19 and J usage is TRBJ1-4; 9 bases fit TRBD1. With V trimmed by 3 bases and J by 5 bases, 7 bases remained unmatched. Germline lookup yields CDR1 LNHDA and CDR2 SQIVND (reference sequence). This CDR3 has 16 amino acids. CDR3 residues: CASSIYRGLANEKLFF. DNA for the CDR3: TGTGCCAGTAGTATTTACAGGGGGCTCGCGAATGAAAAACTGTTTTTT.